The following is a TCR beta chain sequence with its context. These data originate in a study of blood T cell repertoires in COVID-19. Per the authors' pipeline: Reference gene primer amplification yielded estimated nucleated cell counts. Sequencing was performed with immunoSEQ multiplex PCR; in TCRdb, only in-frame clones are kept and a portion is missing. V, J and clone size reflect that table, while D and trimming were determined from the DNA. The sample shows around 470,000 clones, about 88% of them seen only once. Specimen: peripheral blood. This sequence was found in a man younger than 35 with COVID-19, enrolled during active disease.

This CDR3 is CATSSQGGNTEAFF. For the CDR3, the DNA is TGTGCCACCAGCAGTCAGGGGGGGAACACTGAAGCTTTCTTT. The V and J genes are TRBV15 and TRBJ1-1, with TRBD1 matching 7 bases. Looked up from germline, CDR1 is LNHNV and CDR2 is YYDKDF (reference sequence). The CDR3 is 14 residues long. The ends lost 3 bases at V and 1 base at J; junction bases unmatched: 2.